The present T cell receptor beta chain was sequenced within a study of control samples from healthy donors and cancer patients. Assay used: immunoSEQ multiplex PCR; TCRdb lists only in-frame clones, some missing. The sample has 69,000 or so clones, 94% seen once. The clonotype was recovered from a woman between 25 and 40 years old in good health. The sequenced sample consisted of blood.

The CDR3: CASSPGSYGTDTQYF. Written as DNA, the CDR3 is TGTGCCAGTAGTCCCGGGTCCTACGGAACAGATACGCAGTATTTT. The chain employs TRBV19 and TRBJ2-3; D not resolved. CDR1 LNHDA and CDR2 SQIVND come from the germline V gene (reference sequence). CDR3 length: 15 residues. The germline V and J ends were trimmed by 5 bases and 3 bases, with 15 bases remaining between them.